This T cell receptor (beta chain) was recorded in a study of technical replicates of blood from a few donors. The method was immunoSEQ multiplex PCR; TCRdb's version includes in-frame clones alone and lacks a portion of them. The repertoire consists of about 84,000 clones, with almost 98% occurring once and the leading ten covering approximately 0.2%. CDR3 length: 15 residues. This chain links TRBV21-1 with TRBJ2-7; TRBD1 is the table's D call, not checked against the DNA. TRBV21-1 is assigned pseudogene status. The sequenced material came from T cells isolated from PBMCs. The sequence was obtained from a human donor in good health. In nucleotides, the CDR3 is TGTGCCAGCAGCGCCCGGGACACCCGAGTCTACGAGCAGTACTTC. It is translated as CASSARDTRVYEQYF.